A selection of T cell receptor beta chains follows, all from one sample in a study of T-cell reconstitution after alpha-beta-depleted transplantation in children. TCRdb re-derived calls from the PCR reads in MiXCR, one entry per CDR3 protein. Counted here are about 300,000 distinct CDR3 sequences, about 9.5% occurring once; the ten biggest clones make up 7.5%. The material was PBMCs, obtained before TCRalphabeta/CD19-depleted stem cell transplant. The source is a boy under three years old with acute myeloid leukemia, due to receive a stem cell transplant. The conserved cysteine and the conserved F or W are not part of the CDR3 here. Fields, in order: V gene, CDR3 length, J gene, CDR3 protein.

>TRBV10-2|12|TRBJ2-5
ASSGAGGQETQY
>TRBV5-1|11|TRBJ2-1
ASSGFGLNEQF
>TRBV6-5|12|TRBJ2-1
ASSYSSSANEQF
>TRBV14|12|TRBJ2-7
ASSQEGRTHEQY
>TRBV27|13|TRBJ2-7
ASSPDRVVSYEQY
>TRBV6-5|14|TRBJ2-7
ASSYAFFPGQGEQY
>TRBV27|13|TRBJ2-5
ASSLGRWGQETQY
>TRBV5-1|14|TRBJ2-1
ASSLTGAGTYNEQF
>TRBV9|13|TRBJ2-1
ASSVWDTGYNEQF
>TRBV20-1|11|TRBJ1-6
SARGIGLVPLH
>TRBV3-1|16|TRBJ2-7
ASCLGTSGRVQTYEQY
>TRBV5-1|14|TRBJ1-2
ASSLDAAGADYGYT
>TRBV29-1|12|TRBJ2-1
SVGQRLLYNEQF
>TRBV29-1|10|TRBJ2-7
SVGGVPYEQY
>TRBV11-1|16|TRBJ2-5
ASSLSRTGATPRETQY
>TRBV3-1|13|TRBJ2-1
ASSQVQPSYNEQF
>TRBV12-3/TRBV12-4|10|TRBJ2-1
ASSASGNEQF
>TRBV4-1|13|TRBJ2-5
ASSQDTRNMETQY
>TRBV10-3|12|TRBJ2-5
AISARGDLETQY
>TRBV29-1|13|TRBJ1-1
SVVPLRDKNTEAF
>TRBV5-5|13|TRBJ1-5
ASSATGQINQPQH
>TRBV7-2|14|TRBJ2-1
ASSFSRSGSKNEQF
>TRBV11-3|12|TRBJ2-5
ASSSIGLKETQY
>TRBV12-3/TRBV12-4|9|TRBJ2-1
ASGGLYEQF
>TRBV11-1|11|TRBJ2-1
ASSGGPLNEQF
>TRBV7-2|11|TRBJ2-1
ASSSLAGERLF
>TRBV7-8|12|TRBJ2-1
ASSYTENHNEQF
>TRBV4-3|13|TRBJ1-2
ASSQDRDRVYGYT
>TRBV20-1|13|TRBJ2-5
SARDEGGYQETQY
>TRBV29-1|15|TRBJ1-5
SVVEGAIGNSNQPQH
>TRBV7-2|11|TRBJ1-5
ASSVNSNQPQH
>TRBV2|12|TRBJ2-2
ASRDSRHTGELF
>TRBV30|12|TRBJ2-2
ARDRSTNTGELF
>TRBV30|12|TRBJ2-1
AWSGGSSYNEQF
>TRBV3-1|12|TRBJ2-5
ASSQGGSSGTQY
>TRBV12-3/TRBV12-4|15|TRBJ2-2
ASSLMGARGNTGELF
>TRBV6-2/TRBV6-3|10|TRBJ2-7
ASSYQPYEQY
>TRBV7-9|12|TRBJ1-2
ASSAHRGNYGYT
>TRBV7-8|13|TRBJ1-5
ASSLNAVSNQPQH
>TRBV5-1|11|TRBJ2-5
ASSPFGGETQY